This T cell receptor beta chain was profiled in a study of breast tumors, draining lymph nodes, adjacent tissues. Overall study results and limits: That most tumor T cells come from lymph nodes remained unproven.

With regard to this clonotype: Antigen: not known.

J was trimmed by 3 bases and V by 0 bases; bases with no gene match: 5. The CDR3 is 15 residues long. Germline V CDR1 and CDR2: DFQATT, SNEGSKA (reference sequence). MiXCR, run by TCRdb on the multiplex PCR reads, gives a single entry per CDR3 protein. The table records about 60,000 distinct CDR3 sequences, 45% to 65% of them present only once. The chain couples TRBV20-1 to TRBJ2-4; 7 bases agree with TRBD1. The source material was breast tumor tissue. The source of this sequence is a female donor with breast cancer. Some clones in this sample may be carry-over from other donors' samples. The CDR3: CSARDTTGVKNIQYF. CDR3 DNA: TGCAGTGCTAGAGACACAACAGGGGTCAAAAACATTCAGTACTTC.